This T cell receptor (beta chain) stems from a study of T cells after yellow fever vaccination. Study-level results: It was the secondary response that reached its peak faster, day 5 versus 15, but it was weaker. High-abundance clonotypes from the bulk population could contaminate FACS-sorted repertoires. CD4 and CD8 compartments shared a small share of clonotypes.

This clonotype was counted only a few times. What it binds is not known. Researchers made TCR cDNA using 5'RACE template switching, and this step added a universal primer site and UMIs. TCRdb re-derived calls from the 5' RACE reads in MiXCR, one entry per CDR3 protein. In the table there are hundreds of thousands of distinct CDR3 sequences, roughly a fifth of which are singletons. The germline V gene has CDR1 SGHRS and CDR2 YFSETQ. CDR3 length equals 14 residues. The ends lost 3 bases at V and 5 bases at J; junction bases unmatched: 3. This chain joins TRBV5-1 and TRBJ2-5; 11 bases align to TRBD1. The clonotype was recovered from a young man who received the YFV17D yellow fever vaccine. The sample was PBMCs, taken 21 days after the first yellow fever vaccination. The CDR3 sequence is CASSSDRGHETQYF. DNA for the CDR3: TGCGCCAGCAGCTCGGACAGGGGGCACGAGACCCAGTACTTC.